The present T cell receptor beta chain was sequenced within a study of Ad26.COV2.S vaccination and SARS-CoV-2 variants. Assay: immunoSEQ multiplex PCR; the TCRdb copy retains only in-frame clones and omits some. The table records about 400,000 clones, around 91% of them present only once. Treatment of the sample: 19 received Ad26.COV2.S at low or high dose, single or two shots; roughly five received placebo; per-sample allocation not given. Day 63 following the first vaccine or placebo injection was when the samples were taken. It was an adult aged 18-55 years in Boston who was the donor. V lost 1 base and J lost 12; bases outside the gene matches: 1. The CDR3 has 12 residues. Germline loops: CDR1 MNHNS, CDR2 SASEGT.

The V call is TRBV6-1, the J call TRBJ2-1, with 9 positions matching TRBD1. This TCR derives from a person between 18 and 65 years old who received the Ad26.COV2.S COVID-19 vaccine or a placebo. The sequencing here drew on peripheral blood, taken in a trial of Ad26.COV2.S vaccine versus placebo. The CDR3 loop is CASSEGQGVQFF. As DNA, the CDR3 is TGTGCCAGCAGTGAAGGACAGGGGGTGCAGTTCTTC.